These 6 T cell receptor beta chains share one sample of origin, sequenced in a study of identical twins. One entry per CDR3 protein results from TCRdb running MiXCR on the 5' RACE reads. The top ten clones hold around 1.6% of a sample with 700,000 to 950,000 distinct CDR3 sequences, roughly an eighth of them seen once. The same data also went into a second study, on yellow fever vaccine responses in identical twins.

Sequencing used PBMCs. The receptors derive from a woman aged 18-29 years in good health.

Details on this clonotype: A much larger clone lies a single base off, so this may be a read error. The chain links TRBV29-1 to TRBJ2-1; 8 positions agree with TRBD2. CDR3 length equals 17 residues. Germline loops: CDR1 SQVTM, CDR2 ANQGSEA. CDR3: CSVPRRGAISSYNERFF. CDR3 nucleotides: TGCAGCGTCCCTAGGCGGGGGGCCATAAGCTCCTACAATGAGCGGTTCTTC.

The chain employs TRBV16 and TRBJ2-4; D is possibly TRBD1 (6 bases). This CDR3 contains 14 residues. The V gene lost 0 bases and the J gene lost 9 bases, with 12 bases spanning the gap. Germline V gives CDR1 KGHSY, CDR2 FQNENV. As DNA, the CDR3 is TGTGCCAGCAGCCAATCCGCAGGGGTTGGCATTCAGTACTTC. It encodes CASSQSAGVGIQYF.

This clonotype was seen a few times. The CDR3 protein is CASSYPTQGRQTQYF. DNA for the CDR3: TGTGCCAGCAGCTATCCTACTCAGGGGCGTCAGACCCAGTACTTC. V usage is TRBV7-9 and J usage is TRBJ2-5, with a weak D call TRBD1 (6 bases). This CDR3 is 15 amino acids long. Trimming cost V 4 bases and J 6 bases, with 18 bases left between them. Per the germline V gene, CDR1 is SEHNR and CDR2 is FQNEAQ (reference sequence).

This rearrangement joins TRBV10-3 to TRBJ2-7; TRBD1 agrees at 11 bases. The germline V gene encodes CDR1 ENHRY and CDR2 SYGVKD. The trim removed 10 bases at V and 8 bases at J, leaving 13 bases unmatched. The CDR3 runs to 14 residues. CDR3 bases: TGTGCCACCAGGGCCCCGGGACAGGGGGTACAGCAGTACTTC. Protein: CATRAPGQGVQQYF.

This clonotype was counted many times. V is TRBV12-3 or TRBV12-4 and J is TRBJ1-2; D gene uncertain. The CDR3 length is 13 residues. V lost 6 bases to trimming and J lost 8 bases, with 16 bases between them. The CDR3 sequence is CASSPSTPAGYTF. The DNA of the CDR3 is TGTGCCAGCAGCCCCTCAACCCCGGCCGGCTACACCTTC.

At least ten counts were recorded for this clonotype. This chain connects TRBV3-1 to TRBJ1-3; D uncertain. Trimming left V 0 bases short and J 0 bases short, with 6 bases between. Germline V gene data show CDR1 as LGHDT and CDR2 as YNNKEL (reference sequence). There are 15 residues in the CDR3. DNA of the CDR3: TGTGCCAGCAGCCAAGAGTGGGACTCTGGAAACACCATATATTTT. Residues: CASSQEWDSGNTIYF.